This TCR beta chain was observed in a study of cytomegalovirus exposure and HLA in healthy donors. Study-wide results and limits: In the analysis, some V segments, TRBV6-2 and TRBV6-3 included, were excluded as indistinguishable. Later work found most CMV-associated TCR beta chains apparently HLA-restricted. In a later analysis, HLA-associated beta chains showed higher expansion and lower generation probabilities than comparable chains.

On this clone: Its matching antigen is unknown.

Germline lookup yields CDR1 MGHRA and CDR2 YSYEKL. The CDR3 is 15 residues long. The V and J ends lost 1 base and 2 bases, in that order; junction bases with no gene match: 2. Nominally healthy donors were sampled, though unrecorded immune exposures were likely. The PCR had 60 Vbeta and 13 Jbeta primers. Assay used: immunoSEQ multiplex PCR; TCRdb lists only in-frame clones, some missing. In the table there are around 240,000 clones, more than 75% of which are singletons. The receptor comes from a woman aged 40 to 49 in good health and CMV-seropositive. The gene calls are TRBV4-1 and TRBJ2-7, with 10 bases lining up with TRBD1. Sequencing used PBMCs. The CDR3: CASSQAGTGAYEQYF. The CDR3 DNA is TGCGCCAGCAGCCAAGCCGGGACAGGGGCCTACGAGCAGTACTTC.